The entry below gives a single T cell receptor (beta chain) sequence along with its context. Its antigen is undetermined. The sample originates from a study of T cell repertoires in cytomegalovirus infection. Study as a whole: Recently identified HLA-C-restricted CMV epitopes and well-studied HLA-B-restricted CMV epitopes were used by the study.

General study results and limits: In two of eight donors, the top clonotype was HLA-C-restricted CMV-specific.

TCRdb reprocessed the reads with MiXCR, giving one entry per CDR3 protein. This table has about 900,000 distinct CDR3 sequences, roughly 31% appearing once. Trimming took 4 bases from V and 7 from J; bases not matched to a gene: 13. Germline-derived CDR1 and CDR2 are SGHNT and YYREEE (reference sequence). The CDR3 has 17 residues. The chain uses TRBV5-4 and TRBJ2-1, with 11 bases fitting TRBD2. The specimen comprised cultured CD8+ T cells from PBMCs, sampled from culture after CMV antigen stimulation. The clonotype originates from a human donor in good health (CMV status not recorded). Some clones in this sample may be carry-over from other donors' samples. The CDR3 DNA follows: TGTGCCAGCAGCCTGTTTAGCGGGGGGGCTTTGGGGAATGAGCAGTTCTTC. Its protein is CASSLFSGGALGNEQFF.